Each of the 21 T cell receptor beta chains below was sequenced from the same sample in a study of blood T cell repertoires in COVID-19. Sequencing used immunoSEQ multiplex PCR; TCRdb keeps in-frame clones, though not all of them. The data show 150,000 or so clones, with about 85% seen just once and roughly 0.95% held by the top ten. Sequencing was carried out using peripheral blood. The receptors shown here come from a man younger than 30 with acute or convalescent COVID-19.

The V gene is TRBV30, the J gene TRBJ2-5; 7 positions agree with TRBD2. Per germline, CDR1 GTSNPN and CDR2 SVGIG (reference sequence). V lost 3 bases and J lost 4; bases outside the gene matches: 8. The CDR3 totals 14 residues. The CDR3 DNA sequence: TGTGCCTGGAGCACTGGCGGGGGAGGAGAGACCCAGTACTTC. Translated: CAWSTGGGGETQYF.

The chain joins TRBV30 to TRBJ1-5; D is unclear. V was shortened by 3 bases and J by 5 bases, with 11 bases between the two germline ends. The CDR3 totals 13 residues. The germline CDR1 and CDR2 sequences are GTSNPN and SVGIG (reference sequence). The CDR3 nucleotides are TGTGCCTGGAGCGGACGGGGATATCAGCCCCAGCATTTT. Protein product: CAWSGRGYQPQHF.

V is TRBV2 and J is TRBJ1-2; D gene uncertain. Trimming shortened V by 6 bases and J by 5 bases, and 13 bases separated the two germline ends. Germline CDR1 SNHLY, CDR2 FYNNEI. The CDR3 contains 13 residues. The CDR3 DNA sequence: TGTGCCAGCAGCCTAGACGGGAAATATGGCTACACCTTC. This encodes CASSLDGKYGYTF.

The chain is built from TRBV24-1 and TRBJ1-5; D unclear. The germline V and J ends were trimmed by 7 bases and 1 base, with 13 bases remaining between them. The CDR3 loop spans 15 amino acids. Germline V gene data show CDR1 as KGHDR and CDR2 as SFDVKD. CDR3 sequence reads: CATSDSGPSNQPQHF. The CDR3 DNA reads as TGTGCCACCAGCGACTCTGGCCCGAGCAATCAGCCCCAGCATTTT.

This sequence joins TRBV12-3 or TRBV12-4 and TRBJ2-2; D may be TRBD1 (5 bases). CDR3 length: 13 residues. Trimming pared 8 bases from V and 1 base from J, leaving 8 bases between. CDR3 sequence (DNA): TGTGCCAGCTCGACAGTGAACACCGGGGAGCTGTTTTTT. It codes for CASSTVNTGELFF.

This chain connects TRBV5-1 to TRBJ2-5; D is uncertain. Germline CDR1 and CDR2: SGHRS and YFSETQ. The CDR3 is made up of 12 amino acids. Trimming removed 4 bases from V and 7 bases from J, with 11 bases in between. The CDR3 nucleotides read TGCGCCAGCAGCCCCTTCTCGGGGACCCAGTACTTC. This gives the protein CASSPFSGTQYF.

The chain recombines TRBV28 with TRBJ1-5; D is unresolved. Trimming left V 6 bases short and J 3 bases short, with 6 bases between. This CDR3 comprises 12 residues. Germline V CDR1 and CDR2: MDHEN, SYDVKM. The CDR3 region is CASRQANQPQHF. CDR3 in DNA: TGTGCCAGCAGGCAGGCCAATCAGCCCCAGCATTTT.

About this clone: The sample carries other DNA sequences with the same CDR3. The chain has TRBV6-5 and TRBJ2-2, with D hard to call. Germline V gene sequence: CDR1 MNHEY, CDR2 SVGAGI. Trimming removed 6 bases from V and 1 base from J, with 3 bases in between. The CDR3 has 12 residues. This CDR3 reads CASSRNTGELFF. CDR3 sequence (DNA): TGTGCCAGCAGCAGGAACACCGGGGAGCTGTTTTTT.

The V call is TRBV6-5, the J call TRBJ2-1, with TRBD2 as a possible D gene (5 bases). Germline values: CDR1 MNHEY, CDR2 SVGAGI. V shed 5 bases and J shed 9 bases, with 11 bases lying between them. This CDR3 contains 12 residues. CDR3 sequence reads: CASSRAEGEQFF. CDR3 coding DNA: TGTGCCAGCAGTAGGGCCGAGGGTGAGCAGTTCTTC.

As to this clone: The conserved phenylalanine or tryptophan is not found at the CDR3 terminus, so this likely reflects a read error. The DNA is left out, because the CDR3 cannot be placed on it with certainty; the CDR3 is given as TCRdb lists it. The chain couples TRBV27 to TRBJ1-1. Germline V gives CDR1 MNHEY, CDR2 SMNVEV (reference sequence). A total of 10 residues make up the CDR3, ends included. CDR3 sequence: CASRAARGSG.

This clone was seen ten or more times. This chain connects TRBV5-1 to TRBJ1-2, with 7 bases lining up with TRBD1. V was clipped by 0 bases and J by 5 bases; unmatched bases: 10. From germline, CDR1 is SGHRS and CDR2 YFSETQ. The CDR3 totals 16 residues. This CDR3 is CASSLAPSRDSYGYTF. The DNA for the CDR3 is TGCGCCAGCAGCTTGGCCCCGTCCCGGGACAGTTATGGCTACACCTTC.

The chain combines TRBV4-1 with TRBJ1-1; the D is unclear. The germline V and J ends were trimmed by 4 bases and 3 bases, with 18 bases remaining between them. Germline assignment: CDR1 MGHRA and CDR2 YSYEKL. The CDR3 is made up of 16 amino acids. The CDR3 bases are TGCGCCAGCAGCCGTGGCGGGATCGGGCCGGACACTGAAGCTTTCTTT. Translating it yields CASSRGGIGPDTEAFF.

This clone was recorded once. The chain has TRBV10-1 and TRBJ1-1, with TRBD1 identical over 7 bases. CDR1 WNHNN and CDR2 SYGVQD come from the germline V gene (reference sequence). Losses at the gene ends were 2 bases for V and 0 bases for J; bases not matched to a gene: 6. The CDR3 length is 16 residues. The chain's CDR3 is CASSEIQGHMNTEAFF. The DNA for the CDR3 is TGCGCCAGCAGTGAGATACAGGGGCACATGAACACTGAAGCTTTCTTT.

The chain employs TRBV7-7 and TRBJ1-2; a possible D gene is TRBD1 (5 bases). The CDR3 runs 10 residues. V was shortened by 5 bases and J by 11 bases, with 9 bases between the two germline ends. The germline V gene has CDR1 SSHAT and CDR2 FNYEAQ (reference sequence). CDR3 nucleotide sequence: TGTGCCAGCAGCGAGAGACAGTACACCTTC. Translating gives CASSERQYTF.

The rearrangement joins TRBV6-5 to TRBJ1-6, with TRBD1 matching 9 bases. CDR3 length equals 13 residues. J lost 9 bases, V lost 9 bases, and 6 bases had no gene match. Germline loops: CDR1 MNHEY, CDR2 SVGAGI. CDR3 residues: CASGTGGPSPLHF. The CDR3, as DNA: TGTGCCAGTGGAACAGGGGGCCCTTCACCCCTCCACTTT.

The chain joins TRBV13 to TRBJ1-1, with TRBD1 matching over 10 bases. The length of the CDR3 is 13 residues. J gave up 11 bases and V 0 bases, and 3 bases lay outside the gene matches. From germline, CDR1 is PRHDT and CDR2 FYEKMQ (reference sequence). CDR3 nucleotide sequence: TGTGCCAGCAGCTTAGGGACAGGGGGCGCTGCTTTCTTT. It codes for CASSLGTGGAAFF.

The genes are TRBV4-1 and TRBJ1-3; no clear D gene. Germline values: CDR1 MGHRA, CDR2 YSYEKL. The V end lost 1 base, the J end lost 0 bases, and 10 bases lay between the germline ends. The CDR3 covers 16 residues. For the CDR3, the DNA is TGCGCCAGCAGCCAAGTCATTCAGGACTCTGGAAACACCATATATTTT. Residues: CASSQVIQDSGNTIYF.

The gene calls are TRBV6-1 and TRBJ1-2, with 10 bases fitting TRBD1. In germline, CDR1 is MNHNS, CDR2 SASEGT. CDR3 length: 17 residues. V was pared by 4 bases and J by 5 bases, with 13 bases of the junction left unmatched. CDR3 amino acids: CASSVPGQGIIRYGYTF. In DNA, the CDR3 is TGTGCCAGCAGTGTCCCGGGACAGGGGATAATACGGTATGGCTACACCTTC.

This clone was detected once. The rearrangement joins TRBV27 to TRBJ1-1, with TRBD1 as a possible D gene (5 bases). CDR3 length: 11 amino acids. The V gene's germline CDR1 is MNHEY and CDR2 SMNVEV (reference sequence). The V and J ends lost 9 bases and 1 base respectively, with 6 bases between them. The CDR3 nucleotides are TGTGCCAGTACAGGGAACACTGAAGCTTTCTTT. It translates to CASTGNTEAFF.

The rearrangement uses TRBV6-5 and TRBJ2-7, with a weak D call TRBD2 (6 bases). This CDR3 contains 14 residues. Trimming took 6 bases from V and 3 from J, leaving 15 bases between them. The germline gives CDR1 MNHEY, CDR2 SVGAGI. The CDR3 reads CASRHGGRGYEQYF. The CDR3 region has the DNA TGTGCCAGCAGGCACGGGGGACGGGGCTACGAGCAGTACTTC.

V usage is TRBV5-8 and J usage is TRBJ1-2, with 10 bases that match TRBD1. The CDR3 is 15 amino acids. Germline V gene sequence: CDR1 SGHTS, CDR2 YDEGEE. V trimming: 6 bases; J trimming: 6 bases; junction bases outside the gene matches: 11. CDR3 loop: CASTSPGQGRHGYTF. CDR3 DNA sequence: TGTGCCAGCACTAGTCCGGGACAGGGGAGGCATGGCTACACCTTC.